This record looks at one T cell receptor beta chain sequence and its context. Its antigen is not identified. This sample stems from a study of beta chain features in type 1 diabetes. Study-wide results and caveats: There was a moderate but significant shortening of TCRB CDR3s in all four CD4+ subsets of Type 1 diabetes patients.

The entirety of the isolated RNA underwent reverse transcription, so expressed TCRB transcripts were sequenced. Here immunoSEQ multiplex PCR was the method, and the copy in TCRdb shows in-frame clones only, minus some. The sample holds roughly 160,000 clones, around 7.8% seen once. The origin of this receptor is a woman aged 35 to 49 with type 1 diabetes. Sequencing was carried out using central memory CD4+ T cells from blood.

CDR3 region: CASSLEPQETQYF. The CDR3 nucleotides are TGCGCCAGCAGCTTGGAGCCCCAAGAGACCCAGTACTTC. The chain links TRBV5-1 to TRBJ2-5; D call uncertain. Trimming removed 0 bases at V and 1 base at J, with 4 bases between. This CDR3 has 13 residues. Germline loops: CDR1 SGHRS, CDR2 YFSETQ.